These 27 T cell receptor beta chains were sequenced from one sample in a study of T cell changes during pregnancy in multiple sclerosis. Clones were sequenced by immunoSEQ multiplex PCR, and TCRdb holds only the in-frame ones, with some missing. The sample holds tens of thousands of clones, 85% to 95% seen once. This specimen was peripheral blood, taken in the third trimester of pregnancy. These receptors originate from a female donor in good health, enrolled as a control in a pregnancy study.

The rearrangement links TRBV11-2 to TRBJ2-2; TRBD2 matches 8 bases. With 1 base clipped from V and 6 bases from J, the junction kept 1 base outside the gene matches. In germline, CDR1 is SGHAT, CDR2 FQNNGV. The CDR3 loop spans 14 amino acids. The CDR3 sequence: CASSLAGGSGELFF. Here the CDR3 DNA reads TGTGCCAGCAGCTTAGCGGGAGGGTCCGGGGAGCTGTTTTTT.

The chain links TRBV7-9 to TRBJ2-1; 8 positions agree with TRBD1. Trimming cost V 8 bases and J 5 bases; bases outside gene matches: 11. CDR3 length equals 15 residues. The V gene's germline CDR1 is SEHNR and CDR2 FQNEAQ (reference sequence). CDR3 region: CASGWGTGGNNEQFF. CDR3 in DNA: TGTGCCAGCGGCTGGGGCACAGGGGGAAACAATGAGCAGTTCTTC.

V gene TRBV2 combines with J gene TRBJ1-1; TRBD1 matches at 9 bases. J lost 5 bases, V lost 6 bases, and 7 bases had no gene match. The CDR3 sequence is 14 residues long. CDR1 and CDR2 from the germline V gene are SNHLY and FYNNEI. The CDR3 DNA is TGTGCCAGCAGCTCCACGACAGGGGGTACTGAAGCTTTCTTT. This sequence encodes CASSSTTGGTEAFF.

The chain uses TRBV5-3 and TRBJ1-4; no clear D. TRBV5-3 is given ORF status, its function remaining uncertain. This CDR3 comprises 15 residues. V was shortened by 4 bases and J by 2 bases, with 12 bases between the two germline ends. The CDR3 bases are TGTGCCAGAAGCCGGGAAGCGGGGACTAATGAAAAACTGTTTTTT. This encodes CARSREAGTNEKLFF.

The genes are TRBV30 and TRBJ1-1; 7 nucleotides match TRBD1. Germline lookup yields CDR1 GTSNPN and CDR2 SVGIG (reference sequence). With 7 bases clipped from V and 13 bases from J, the junction kept 9 bases outside the gene matches. The CDR3 runs 10 residues. The CDR3 DNA sequence: TGTGCCTCTACACGACAGGGTGTTTTCTTT. Amino acid sequence: CASTRQGVFF.

The gene calls are TRBV10-2 and TRBJ2-7; D not certain. Trimming pared 2 bases from V and 6 bases from J, leaving 5 bases between. The length of the CDR3 is 11 residues. The germline V gene has CDR1 WSHSY and CDR2 SAAADI. CDR3 protein: CASSEGSEQYF. Written as DNA, the CDR3 is TGCGCCAGCAGTGAGGGCAGCGAGCAGTACTTC.

This chain connects TRBV19 to TRBJ1-2; D possibly corresponds to TRBD1 (6 bases). The CDR3 extends over 14 amino acids. V dropped 7 bases and J dropped 1 base, with 13 bases sitting between them. Per germline, CDR1 LNHDA and CDR2 SQIVND (reference sequence). The CDR3 bases are TGTGCCAGTACCCCCCAGGACAGTAACTATGGCTACACCTTC. Translated, it gives CASTPQDSNYGYTF.

The chain employs TRBV7-8 and TRBJ2-1; D gene uncertain. The germline gives CDR1 SGHVS, CDR2 FQNEAQ. CDR3 length equals 13 residues. V was shortened by 1 base and J by 7 bases, with 8 bases between the two germline ends. The CDR3 is CASSLEAGNEQFF. The DNA of the CDR3 is TGTGCCAGCAGCTTAGAGGCCGGGAATGAGCAGTTCTTC. Using reference TRBV7-8 and TRBJ2-1 for the parts outside the CDR3, the full variable domain is GAGVSQSPRYKVAKRGQDVALRCDPISGHVSLFWYQQALGQGPEFLTYFQNEAQLDKSGLPSDRFFAERPEGSVSTLKIQRTQQEDSAVYLCASSLEAGNEQFFGPGTRLTVL.

The chain is built from TRBV5-4 and TRBJ2-7; a weak D match, TRBD2 (5 bases). Deletions cut 2 bases from V and 5 bases from J, with 11 bases between. There are 13 residues in the CDR3. Germline-derived CDR1 and CDR2 are SGHNT and YYREEE (reference sequence). The DNA of the CDR3 is TGTGCCAGCAGCTTAAATCGGGGTCACGAGCAGTACTTC. It translates to CASSLNRGHEQYF.

The chain recombines TRBV28 with TRBJ2-2; TRBD1 agrees at 10 bases. The CDR3 extends over 18 amino acids. Germline V gene sequence: CDR1 MDHEN, CDR2 SYDVKM. With 3 bases clipped from V and 3 bases from J, the junction kept 10 bases outside the gene matches. DNA of the CDR3: TGTGCCAGCAGTTTGCGGGGGCGGACAGGGGGACACACCGGGGAGCTGTTTTTT. Translation: CASSLRGRTGGHTGELFF.

J is TRBJ2-7 and V is TRBV19, with 9 bases lining up with TRBD2. Germline lookup yields CDR1 LNHDA and CDR2 SQIVND (reference sequence). V gave up 4 bases and J gave up 2 bases; unmatched junction bases: 6. The CDR3 runs to 15 residues. CDR3 sequence reads: CASSTTSGDTYEQYF. CDR3 DNA sequence: TGTGCCAGTAGTACGACTAGCGGTGATACCTACGAGCAGTACTTC.

J is TRBJ1-6 and V is TRBV27; weak D call: TRBD1 (5 bases). The CDR3 has 18 amino acids. V lost 0 bases and J 6 bases, leaving 18 bases between the germline ends. Germline loops: CDR1 MNHEY, CDR2 SMNVEV (reference sequence). The CDR3, as DNA: TGTGCCAGCAGTTTATCCCGCCCCGACAGCTTTTCTAATTCACCCCTCCACTTT. It yields the protein CASSLSRPDSFSNSPLHF.

This clone was seen only once. The genes are TRBV11-2 and TRBJ2-5; no definite D call. There are 13 residues in the CDR3. Looked up from germline, CDR1 is SGHAT and CDR2 is FQNNGV. V lost 0 bases to trimming and J lost 4 bases, with 6 bases between them. CDR3 residues: CASSLEVGETQYF. Here the CDR3 DNA reads TGTGCCAGCAGCTTAGAAGTCGGAGAGACCCAGTACTTC.

This chain connects TRBV28 to TRBJ1-2; 7 positions match TRBD1. The CDR3 loop spans 13 amino acids. Looked up from germline, CDR1 is MDHEN and CDR2 is SYDVKM. V dropped 6 bases and J dropped 4; count of bases not matched to a gene: 5. CDR3 residues: CASSPDRVYGYTF. DNA of the CDR3: TGTGCCAGCAGCCCCGACAGGGTCTATGGCTACACCTTC.

The gene calls are TRBV10-3 and TRBJ2-7; 10 bases are shared with TRBD2. This CDR3 is 15 amino acids long. The germline CDR1 and CDR2 sequences are ENHRY and SYGVKD. Losses at the gene ends were 0 bases for V and 7 bases for J; bases not matched to a gene: 6. The CDR3: CAISESASGSREQYF. DNA of the CDR3: TGTGCCATCAGTGAGTCGGCTAGCGGGAGTCGGGAGCAGTACTTC.

The chain recombines TRBV4-1 with TRBJ2-1; 9 bases fit TRBD1. This CDR3 comprises 16 residues. V shed 1 base, J shed 6 bases, and the junction held 7 bases outside the gene matches. Germline lookup yields CDR1 MGHRA and CDR2 YSYEKL. The CDR3 loop is CASSQGDRASANEQFF. The CDR3 DNA reads as TGCGCCAGCAGCCAAGGGGACAGGGCATCCGCCAATGAGCAGTTCTTC.

The V gene is TRBV28, the J gene TRBJ1-5, with TRBD1 matching over 9 bases. V lost 5 bases, J lost 0 bases, and 5 bases stayed unmatched. Germline loops: CDR1 MDHEN, CDR2 SYDVKM. The CDR3 sequence is 16 residues long. CDR3 nucleotides: TGTGCCAGCAGTCCGTGGACAGGGGATAGCAATCAGCCCCAGCATTTT. Protein: CASSPWTGDSNQPQHF. Full variable domain (remainder filled in from reference TRBV28 and TRBJ1-5): DVKVTQSSRYLVKRTGEKVFLECVQDMDHENMFWYRQDPGLGLRLIYFSYDVKMKEKGDIPEGYSVSREKKERFSLILESASTNQTSMYLCASSPWTGDSNQPQHFGDGTRLSIL.

The chain uses TRBV28 and TRBJ1-2, with D hard to call. This CDR3 region has 13 residues. Trimming pared 2 bases from V and 5 bases from J, leaving 9 bases between. Germline V gene lookup returns CDR1 MDHEN and CDR2 SYDVKM. The CDR3 bases are TGTGCCAGCAGTTTAAGGAGGGCTTATGGCTACACCTTC. This gives the protein CASSLRRAYGYTF.

V gene TRBV5-1 combines with J gene TRBJ2-1, with 8 bases matching TRBD2. V shed 4 bases and J 10 bases; nucleotides not matched to a gene: 13. This CDR3 contains 15 residues. Germline V gene sequence: CDR1 SGHRS, CDR2 YFSETQ. In nucleotides, the CDR3 is TGCGCCAGCAGCCGAAGGGGACTAGATTCAGACGAGCAGTTCTTC. Its translation: CASSRRGLDSDEQFF.

This chain connects TRBV9 to TRBJ2-5, with D tentatively TRBD2 (7 bases). Germline CDR1 SGDLS, CDR2 YYNGEE. The CDR3 contains 16 residues. V was trimmed by 1 base and J by 2 bases, leaving 15 bases between them. The CDR3 loop is CASSVRLAGAQETQYF. CDR3 coding DNA: TGTGCCAGCAGCGTACGGCTCGCGGGGGCACAAGAGACCCAGTACTTC. The variable domain in full, with the rest retrieved from reference TRBV9 and TRBJ2-5, is DSGVTQTPKHLITATGQRVTLRCSPRSGDLSVYWYQQSLDQGLQFLIQYYNGEERAKGNILERFSAQQFPDLHSELNLSSLELGDSALYFCASSVRLAGAQETQYFGPGTRLLVL.

The chain carries TRBV7-2 and TRBJ2-7; no clear D. With 5 bases removed from V and 3 bases from J, the gap between germline ends came to 8 bases. This CDR3 is built from 12 residues. Germline V gene data show CDR1 as SGHTA and CDR2 as FQGNSA. CDR3 loop: CASSPGDYEQYF. Here the CDR3 DNA reads TGTGCCAGCAGCCCCGGAGACTACGAGCAGTACTTC.

The V and J genes are TRBV28 and TRBJ2-2, with D perhaps TRBD1 (6 bases). The CDR3 covers 15 residues. Germline CDR1 and CDR2: MDHEN and SYDVKM. Trimming left V 5 bases short and J 4 bases short, with 14 bases between. CDR3 loop: CASSRLGAGTGELFF. The CDR3 nucleotides read TGTGCCAGCAGTCGGTTGGGGGCAGGCACCGGGGAGCTGTTTTTT. The complete variable domain, with remaining parts taken from reference TRBV28 and TRBJ2-2, reads DVKVTQSSRYLVKRTGEKVFLECVQDMDHENMFWYRQDPGLGLRLIYFSYDVKMKEKGDIPEGYSVSREKKERFSLILESASTNQTSMYLCASSRLGAGTGELFFGEGSRLTVL.

This chain links TRBV21-1 with TRBJ1-4; TRBD1, as called in the table, went unchecked against the DNA. TRBV21-1 is shown as a pseudogene. The CDR3 is 17 residues long. The CDR3 DNA reads TGTGCCAGCAGCAAAGGGGATGGGACAGGAGTTAATGAAAAACTGTTTTTT. This sequence encodes CASSKGDGTGVNEKLFF.

The gene calls are TRBV27 and TRBJ2-5; 7 bases line up with TRBD1. CDR3 length: 16 amino acids. The V segment lost 5 bases and the J segment 3 bases; nucleotides outside the gene matches: 12. Germline V gene data show CDR1 as MNHEY and CDR2 as SMNVEV (reference sequence). The CDR3 bases are TGTGCCAGCAGTGGGGACAGAAACCATATAAAAGAGACCCAGTACTTC. The encoded protein is CASSGDRNHIKETQYF.

The CDR3 DNA reads as TGCAGCGTCACAGGGGAGTATGGCTACACCTTC. Protein: CSVTGEYGYTF. The V and J genes are TRBV29-1 and TRBJ1-2; TRBD1 matches 7 bases. The trim removed 6 bases at V and 5 bases at J, leaving 3 bases unmatched. The V gene's germline CDR1 is SQVTM and CDR2 ANQGSEA. This CDR3 is 11 amino acids long.

This chain uses TRBV4-1 with TRBJ1-1; a possible D gene is TRBD1 (5 bases). The CDR3 length is 14 residues. Trimming removed 3 bases from V and 0 bases from J, with 8 bases in between. Germline-derived CDR1 and CDR2 are MGHRA and YSYEKL. The CDR3 DNA reads as TGCGCCAGCAGCCATCCAGGGATGAACACTGAAGCTTTCTTT. Its protein product is CASSHPGMNTEAFF.

The chain couples TRBV9 to TRBJ1-2; D perhaps matches TRBD1 (6 bases). This CDR3 region has 15 residues. The germline gives CDR1 SGDLS, CDR2 YYNGEE. Trimming shortened V by 10 bases and J by 0 bases, and 19 bases separated the two germline ends. CDR3 loop: CAVGAPEVANYGYTF. In DNA, the CDR3 is TGTGCCGTGGGGGCCCCTGAGGTAGCTAACTATGGCTACACCTTC.